This TCR beta chain was documented in a study of neurological immune-mediated disorders. This CDR3 spans 15 amino acids. In germline, CDR1 is DFQATT, CDR2 SNEGSKA (reference sequence). V gave up 0 bases and J gave up 4 bases, with 15 bases separating them. In this sample, this clonotype turned up many times. Time point: technical triplicate 2. TCRdb reanalysed the 5' RACE reads using MiXCR and keeps one entry per CDR3 protein. The sample consists of roughly 57,000 distinct CDR3 sequences, less than 25% of them appearing once. Sequencing input: PBMCs. This sequence was found in a man in his 60s with HTLV-1-associated myelopathy (HAM/TSP). The rearrangement joins TRBV20-1 to TRBJ1-2; D is possibly TRBD1 (6 bases). CDR3 nucleotide sequence: TGCAGTGCTAGAGATCCAACAGGGAGGTTCTATGGCTACACCTTC. This gives the protein CSARDPTGRFYGYTF.